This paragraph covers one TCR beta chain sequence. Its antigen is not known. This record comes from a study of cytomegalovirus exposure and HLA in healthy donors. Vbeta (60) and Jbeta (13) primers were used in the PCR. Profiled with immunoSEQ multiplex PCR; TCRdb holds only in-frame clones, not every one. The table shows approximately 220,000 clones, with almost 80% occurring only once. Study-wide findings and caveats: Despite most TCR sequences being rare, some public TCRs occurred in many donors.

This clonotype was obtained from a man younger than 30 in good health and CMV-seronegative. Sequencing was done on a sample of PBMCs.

CDR3 DNA sequence: TGTGCCACGATAGCTAACAGGGATCGCTATGGCTACACCTTC. This encodes CATIANRDRYGYTF. V and J are TRBV19 and TRBJ1-2, with a tentative D call TRBD1 (6 bases). V was pared by 10 bases and J by 4 bases, with 19 bases between. CDR1 LNHDA and CDR2 SQIVND come from the germline V gene (reference sequence). This CDR3 is 14 amino acids long.